This is a list of T cell receptor beta chains from one sample in a study of brain T cells in children with intractable seizures. Clones were read by immunoSEQ multiplex PCR, and TCRdb kept only the in-frame ones, dropping some. The sample lists under 150,000 clones; roughly 94% were seen once. The starting material was peripheral blood, obtained at surgery. These receptor sequences come from a boy younger than two with hemimegalencephaly and intractable seizures. The CDR3 runs from the conserved cysteine through the conserved F or W. A D gene is named only where the DNA matches it firmly. Expanded clones get a size class; other rows say once, few or many, or leave the size out.

j_call v_call clone_size d_call cdr3_length cdr3_aa
TRBJ1-2 TRBV9 - - 13 CASSVDQGHGYTF
TRBJ2-7 TRBV5-1 once TRBD1 13 CASSRDRGLEQYF
TRBJ2-7 TRBV6-2/TRBV6-3 - TRBD2 20 CASSYPRTSGSSSDAYEQYF
TRBJ2-1 TRBV28 - TRBD2 15 CASSRRLGPGGEQFF
TRBJ2-1 TRBV11-3 - - 16 CASSLDGRSSYNEQFF
TRBJ2-7 TRBV2 - - 12 CASHRQPGEQYF
TRBJ1-5 TRBV12-3/TRBV12-4 - TRBD1 11 CASSRGQPQHF
TRBJ2-3 TRBV6-1 - - 13 CASSEVRTDTQYF
TRBJ1-4 TRBV6-5 - TRBD1 15 CASSIRTGEDEKLFF
TRBJ2-7 TRBV14 - - 12 CASSQDTYEQYF
TRBJ2-7 TRBV7-7 - - 13 CASSLEEGAQAYF
TRBJ2-2 TRBV11-3 - - 16 CASSLGGSWNTGELFF
TRBJ1-2 TRBV11-3 - - 15 CASSLDPQLNYGYTF
TRBJ2-5 TRBV9 - TRBD2 16 CASSVEGSGRGETQYF
TRBJ1-2 TRBV30 - - 11 CAWSPGVGYTF
TRBJ2-7 TRBV18 - - 14 CASSPQGSLYEQYF
TRBJ2-7 TRBV5-5 - - 14 CASSLELGRKQQYF
TRBJ2-5 TRBV11-2 - - 13 CASSFSDQETQYF
TRBJ2-1 TRBV9 - TRBD1 16 CASSAPGTGTYNEQFF
TRBJ2-5 TRBV7-9 - - 16 CASSLGRQSLKETQYF
TRBJ1-2 TRBV7-9 - - 11 CASSLVAGYTF
TRBJ2-3 TRBV3-1/TRBV3-2 - TRBD2 20 CASYPPGNRTSGSLTDTQYF
TRBJ1-2 TRBV11-2 - - 13 CASSSIREGGYTF
TRBJ1-1 TRBV6-5 - - 14 CASKSLSTATEAFF
TRBJ1-6 TRBV5-1 - - 15 CASSLSPGSNSPLHF
TRBJ1-3 TRBV29-1 - TRBD1 13 CSVRTGSGNTIYF
TRBJ2-2 TRBV19 - - 14 CASNPGANTGELFF
TRBJ1-5 TRBV5-1 - - 15 CASSPNRETDQPQHF
TRBJ2-3 TRBV7-9 - - 15 CASSLGVSNTDTQYF
TRBJ2-5 TRBV3-1/TRBV3-2 - - 17 CASSQDLEAGAPKTQYF
TRBJ1-2 TRBV7-9 - - 14 CASSLAAVRYGYTF
TRBJ2-3 TRBV5-4 - - 16 CASSLVGGTRAITQYF
TRBJ2-2 TRBV5-5 - TRBD1 17 CASSPTGGATFTGELFF
TRBJ2-1 TRBV28 - TRBD2 17 CASSTPPSGRVYNEQFF
TRBJ2-3 TRBV19 - - 13 CASSMGFEDTQYF
TRBJ1-5 TRBV10-3 - - 14 CAISERGSDQPQHF
TRBJ1-1 TRBV6-5 - - 14 CASYRGDGGAEAFF
TRBJ2-3 TRBV24-1 once - 19 CATSDLQPRWGKSTDTQYF
TRBJ2-1 TRBV7-3 - TRBD2 16 CASSYIAGAGNNEQFF
TRBJ1-6 TRBV6-1 - - 14 CASSEAGSLSPLHF
TRBJ2-3 TRBV9 - - 13 CASSVQQRDTQYF
TRBJ1-5 TRBV5-6 - - 16 CASSLNVGQGNQPQHF
TRBJ1-4 TRBV5-1 - - 16 CASSRRAGGLDEKLFF
TRBJ2-5 TRBV30 - - 13 CAWKASSAETQYF
TRBJ2-1 TRBV5-1 - - 14 CASSLPSGYNEQFF
TRBJ2-7 TRBV30 - TRBD1 13 CAWSVGTGGGQYF
TRBJ2-3 TRBV7-3 - - 15 CASSLQGSGTDTQYF
TRBJ1-5 TRBV4-1 - - 14 CASSQDLNRRPQHF
TRBJ2-2 TRBV19 - - 17 CASSHSTPAAITGELFF
TRBJ2-1 TRBV11-3 - TRBD2 14 CASSLPSGHNEQFF
TRBJ2-7 TRBV5-3 - TRBD2 12 CARVQTSSEQYF
TRBJ2-3 TRBV4-1 - - 12 CASSPPQDTQYF
TRBJ1-2 TRBV24-1 - - 12 CATSDLRYGYTF
TRBJ1-3 TRBV6-5 - - 14 CASRSGLSGNTIYF
TRBJ2-7 TRBV27 - - 15 CASSLGALEAYEQYF
TRBJ2-1 TRBV7-2 - - 11 CASSARNEQFF
TRBJ2-3 TRBV6-4 - - 13 CASRALGTDTQYF
TRBJ1-4 TRBV2 - - 14 CASSEIGGGEKLFF
TRBJ1-6 TRBV27 - - 16 CASSLSGPFYNSPLHF